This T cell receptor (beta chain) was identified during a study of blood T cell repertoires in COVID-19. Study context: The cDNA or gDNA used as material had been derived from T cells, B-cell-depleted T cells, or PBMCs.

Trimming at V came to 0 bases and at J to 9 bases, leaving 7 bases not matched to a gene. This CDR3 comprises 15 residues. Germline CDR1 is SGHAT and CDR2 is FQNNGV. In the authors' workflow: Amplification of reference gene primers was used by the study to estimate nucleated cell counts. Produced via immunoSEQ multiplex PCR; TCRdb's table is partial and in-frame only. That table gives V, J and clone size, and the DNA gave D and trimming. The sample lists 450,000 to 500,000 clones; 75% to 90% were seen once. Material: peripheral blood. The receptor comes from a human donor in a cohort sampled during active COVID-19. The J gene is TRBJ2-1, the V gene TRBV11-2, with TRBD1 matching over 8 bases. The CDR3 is CASSLDNTGGREQFF. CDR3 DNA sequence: TGTGCCAGCAGCTTAGATAACACAGGGGGTCGTGAGCAGTTCTTC.